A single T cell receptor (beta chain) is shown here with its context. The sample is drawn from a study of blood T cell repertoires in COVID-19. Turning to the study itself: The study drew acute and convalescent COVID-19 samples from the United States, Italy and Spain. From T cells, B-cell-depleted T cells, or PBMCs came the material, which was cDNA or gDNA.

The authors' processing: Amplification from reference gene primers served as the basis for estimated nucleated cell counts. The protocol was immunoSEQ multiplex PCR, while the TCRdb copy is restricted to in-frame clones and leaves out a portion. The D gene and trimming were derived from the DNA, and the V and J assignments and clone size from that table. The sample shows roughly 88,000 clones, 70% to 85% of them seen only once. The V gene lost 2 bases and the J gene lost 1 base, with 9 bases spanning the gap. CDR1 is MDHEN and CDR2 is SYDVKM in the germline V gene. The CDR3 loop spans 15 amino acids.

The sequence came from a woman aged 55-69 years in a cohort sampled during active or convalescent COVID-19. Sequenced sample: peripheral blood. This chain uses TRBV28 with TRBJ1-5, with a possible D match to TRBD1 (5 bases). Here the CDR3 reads CASSLRGSSNQPQHF. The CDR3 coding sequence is TGTGCCAGCAGTTTAAGGGGTTCGAGCAATCAGCCCCAGCATTTT. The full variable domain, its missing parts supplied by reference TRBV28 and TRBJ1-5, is DVKVTQSSRYLVKRTGEKVFLECVQDMDHENMFWYRQDPGLGLRLIYFSYDVKMKEKGDIPEGYSVSREKKERFSLILESASTNQTSMYLCASSLRGSSNQPQHFGDGTRLSIL.